The 29 T cell receptor beta chains reported below all come from one sample, sequenced in a study of cytomegalovirus exposure and HLA in healthy donors. Use of 60 Vbeta and 13 Jbeta primers characterized the PCR. Sequenced by immunoSEQ multiplex PCR; TCRdb stores in-frame clones only, minus some. The data hold over 150,000 clones, with roughly four fifths observed a single time. Material: PBMCs. These receptors were obtained from a man aged 45 to 65 in good health and CMV-seropositive.

The J gene is TRBJ1-5, the V gene TRBV6-6, with 7 nucleotides matching TRBD1. There are 14 residues in the CDR3. V shed 6 bases, J shed 10 bases, and the junction held 12 bases outside the gene matches. Germline lookup yields CDR1 MNHNY and CDR2 SVGAGI (reference sequence). For the CDR3, the DNA is TGTGCCAGCAGCCGGACAGGAAACAGAGGACCCCAGCATTTT. Its protein is CASSRTGNRGPQHF.

The chain uses TRBV30 and TRBJ2-4, with TRBD1 as a possible D gene (6 bases). CDR1 is GTSNPN and CDR2 is SVGIG in the germline V gene (reference sequence). Trimming took 2 bases from V and 12 from J, leaving 14 bases between them. The CDR3 loop spans 12 amino acids. This chain's CDR3 is CAWSPLLDSQYF. The DNA for the CDR3 is TGTGCCTGGAGTCCGCTATTGGACAGTCAGTACTTC.

The count of this clone is one. The V call is TRBV7-3, the J call TRBJ2-7; 9 nucleotides agree with TRBD1. V was pared by 5 bases and J by 4 bases, with 15 bases of the junction left unmatched. This CDR3 is 17 amino acids long. Germline V CDR1 and CDR2: SGHTA, FQGTGA. CDR3 residues: CASSPQPGTGKRYEQYF. The CDR3, as DNA: TGTGCCAGCAGCCCCCAACCTGGGACAGGGAAGCGGTACGAGCAGTACTTC. Filled out from reference TRBV7-3 and TRBJ2-7, the complete variable domain reads GAGVSQTPSNKVTEKGKYVELRCDPISGHTALYWYRQSLGQGPEFLIYFQGTGAADDSGLPNDRFFAVRPEGSVSTLKIQRTERGDSAVYLCASSPQPGTGKRYEQYFGPGTRLTVT.

This clone was observed once. V and J are TRBV6-1 and TRBJ2-1; 10 bases align to TRBD2. Germline CDR1 is MNHNS and CDR2 is SASEGT. V shed 8 bases, J shed 4 bases, and the junction held 5 bases outside the gene matches. The CDR3 consists of 14 residues. The CDR3 coding sequence is TGTGCCAGCCAGCGGGAGGGCCGTTACAATGAGCAGTTCTTC. Encoded protein: CASQREGRYNEQFF.

This chain's CDR3 is CASSQDPGLRSEQYF. CDR3 bases: TGTGCCAGCAGCCAAGACCCAGGGCTTCGAAGCGAGCAGTACTTC. The chain has TRBV4-2 and TRBJ2-7; tentative D call: TRBD1 (5 bases). This CDR3 is built from 15 residues. Looked up from germline, CDR1 is LGHNA and CDR2 is YNFKEQ. The V end was cut by 0 bases, the J end by 6 bases, with 15 bases between.

The chain links TRBV29-1 to TRBJ1-2; TRBD1 aligns across 11 bases. This CDR3 is 13 amino acids long. V dropped 7 bases and J dropped 8; count of bases not matched to a gene: 9. CDR1 and CDR2 from the germline V gene are SQVTM and ANQGSEA. The chain's CDR3 is CSDGQGASRGYTF. The CDR3 DNA sequence: TGCAGCGACGGACAGGGGGCGTCTCGGGGCTACACCTTC.

The genes are TRBV9 and TRBJ2-2, with D possibly being TRBD2 (7 bases). V was clipped by 0 bases and J by 5 bases, with 14 bases between them. Germline V gene lookup returns CDR1 SGDLS and CDR2 YYNGEE. The CDR3 extends over 16 amino acids. In DNA, the CDR3 is TGTGCCAGCAGCGTAGAGGGGGGGAGTAGGACCGGGGAGCTGTTTTTT. Encoded protein: CASSVEGGSRTGELFF.

This clone was seen more than once but under ten times. The chain couples TRBV9 to TRBJ1-3; D gene uncertain. CDR3 size: 15 residues. Trimming cost V 3 bases and J 1 base, with 11 bases left between them. Germline CDR1 SGDLS, CDR2 YYNGEE. CDR3 residues: CASSAGSGSGNTIYF. CDR3 nucleotide sequence: TGTGCCAGCAGCGCCGGATCGGGGTCTGGAAACACCATATATTTT.

The chain employs TRBV5-1 and TRBJ1-4; maybe TRBD1 (5 bases). The germline V gene encodes CDR1 SGHRS and CDR2 YFSETQ. Trimming cost V 0 bases and J 0 bases, with 9 bases left between them. The CDR3 sequence is 16 residues long. CDR3 region: CASSLGTPATNEKLFF. The CDR3 coding sequence is TGCGCCAGCAGCTTGGGGACACCAGCAACTAATGAAAAACTGTTTTTT.

This chain connects TRBV19 to TRBJ2-7; 8 bases fit TRBD2. The CDR3 covers 14 residues. The germline gives CDR1 LNHDA, CDR2 SQIVND (reference sequence). With 6 bases clipped from V and 4 bases from J, the junction kept 8 bases outside the gene matches. The CDR3 protein is CASSPGGPGYEQYF. CDR3 nucleotide sequence: TGTGCCAGTAGCCCGGGAGGGCCTGGTTACGAGCAGTACTTC.

This sequence joins TRBV19 and TRBJ2-1, with 8 bases identical to TRBD2. With 5 bases clipped from V and 3 bases from J, the junction kept 9 bases outside the gene matches. The length of the CDR3 is 16 residues. The V gene's germline CDR1 is LNHDA and CDR2 SQIVND (reference sequence). CDR3 sequence reads: CASSSLAGTNYNEQFF. CDR3 in DNA: TGTGCCAGTAGTTCGTTAGCGGGAACAAACTACAATGAGCAGTTCTTC.

The V call is TRBV6-1, the J call TRBJ1-2; 9 bases line up with TRBD1. This CDR3 has 14 residues. Germline V lookup: CDR1 MNHNS, CDR2 SASEGT. The J segment lost 2 bases and the V segment lost 6 bases, leaving 4 bases of the junction unmatched. CDR3 DNA: TGTGCCAGCAGGGGGGACAGGGAAAACTATGGCTACACCTTC. Its protein is CASRGDRENYGYTF.

This sequence joins TRBV29-1 and TRBJ1-4; 7 nucleotides align to TRBD1. Germline CDR1 reads SQVTM; CDR2 reads ANQGSEA. CDR3 length equals 12 residues. V trimming: 2 bases; J trimming: 7 bases; junction bases outside the gene matches: 1. The CDR3 coding sequence is TGCAGCGTTGAACAGGGGGGTGAAAAACTGTTTTTT. Translation gives CSVEQGGEKLFF. Looking up the rest from reference TRBV29-1 and TRBJ1-4 gives the full variable domain: SAVISQKPSRDICQRGTSLTIQCQVDSQVTMMFWYRQQPGQSLTLIATANQGSEATYESGFVIDKFPISRPNLTFSTLTVSNMSPEDSSIYLCSVEQGGEKLFFGSGTQLSVL.

The chain recombines TRBV19 with TRBJ2-4; weak D call: TRBD1 (6 bases). V gave up 7 bases and J gave up 0 bases, with 25 bases separating them. CDR1 LNHDA and CDR2 SQIVND come from the germline V gene (reference sequence). This CDR3 has 19 amino acids. The CDR3 DNA follows: TGTGCCAGTATCCAAGGACAGTCCCTTTTCTTACTAGCCAAAAACATTCAGTACTTC. Its translation is CASIQGQSLFLLAKNIQYF.

This clone has a single count. V gene TRBV10-3 combines with J gene TRBJ2-3; 8 bases agree with TRBD1. V was pared by 3 bases and J by 1 base, with 3 bases of the junction left unmatched. Per the germline V gene, CDR1 is ENHRY and CDR2 is SYGVKD. The length of the CDR3 is 15 residues. The CDR3 DNA follows: TGTGCCATCAGTGACCCGGGACAGGGCACAGATACGCAGTATTTT. This translates into CAISDPGQGTDTQYF.

This CDR3 reads CASSFLQAGYEQYF. The CDR3 DNA reads TGTGCCAGCTCCTTTCTACAGGCGGGATACGAGCAGTACTTC. V and J are TRBV28 and TRBJ2-7, with TRBD2 as a possible D gene (6 bases). Per germline, CDR1 MDHEN and CDR2 SYDVKM. This CDR3 has 14 amino acids. V shed 8 bases and J shed 4 bases, with 18 bases lying between them.

This clone was detected a few times. The chain carries TRBV7-3 and TRBJ2-5; TRBD2 matches 7 bases. This CDR3 comprises 15 residues. Per germline, CDR1 SGHTA and CDR2 FQGTGA. The ends lost 5 bases at V and 5 bases at J; junction bases unmatched: 11. The CDR3 is CASSRGGGPTETQYF. Written as DNA, the CDR3 is TGTGCCAGCAGCCGTGGGGGGGGTCCTACGGAGACCCAGTACTTC.

J is TRBJ2-2 and V is TRBV4-2; 8 nucleotides agree with TRBD2. J lost 5 bases, V lost 0 bases, and 8 bases had no gene match. Germline loops: CDR1 LGHNA, CDR2 YNFKEQ. The CDR3 is 17 amino acids. The CDR3 DNA follows: TGTGCCAGCAGCCAAGATCAACTAGCGGTCGGTACCGGGGAGCTGTTTTTT. Translation gives CASSQDQLAVGTGELFF.

The genes are TRBV28 and TRBJ1-2; TRBD1 aligns across 8 bases. Trimming at V came to 5 bases and at J to 3 bases, leaving 11 bases not matched to a gene. CDR1 and CDR2 (germline): MDHEN, SYDVKM. The CDR3 runs to 16 residues. CDR3: CASSQTQGARDYGYTF. Written as DNA, the CDR3 is TGTGCCAGCAGTCAAACCCAGGGGGCGCGGGACTATGGCTACACCTTC.

The rearrangement uses TRBV28 and TRBJ2-1, with 9 bases fitting TRBD2. The CDR3 spans 19 residues. The germline gives CDR1 MDHEN, CDR2 SYDVKM. V lost 3 bases to trimming and J lost 0 bases; unmatched junction nucleotides: 12. CDR3 in amino acids: CASSFPRGGPDSSYNEQFF. The CDR3 DNA reads as TGTGCCAGCAGTTTCCCGCGGGGGGGGCCCGACAGCTCCTACAATGAGCAGTTCTTC.

The V call is TRBV29-1, the J call TRBJ2-7; D is ambiguous. Germline-derived CDR1 and CDR2 are SQVTM and ANQGSEA. This CDR3 comprises 13 residues. Trimming pared 4 bases from V and 2 bases from J, leaving 12 bases between. CDR3 bases: TGCAGCGTTGGGAGTGAACGAACCTACGAGCAGTACTTC. Translating it yields CSVGSERTYEQYF.

The chain is built from TRBV6-6 and TRBJ1-4; no clear D gene. The CDR3 totals 15 residues. Trimming left V 0 bases short and J 5 bases short, with 10 bases between. Germline values: CDR1 MNHNY, CDR2 SVGAGI (reference sequence). The CDR3 region has the DNA TGTGCCAGCAGTTACTCTACGACCGGGAATGAAAAACTGTTTTTT. Protein sequence: CASSYSTTGNEKLFF.

This chain connects TRBV4-3 to TRBJ1-2; 10 bases match TRBD1. This CDR3 is built from 16 residues. CDR1 is LGHNA, CDR2 YSLEER, per germline. J lost 2 bases, V lost 3 bases, and 6 bases had no gene match. The CDR3 nucleotides are TGCGCCAGCAGCCACGCGACAGGGGGCGCAAACTATGGCTACACCTTC. It specifies CASSHATGGANYGYTF.

Only one count was recorded for this clone. This chain joins TRBV6-5 and TRBJ2-5; TRBD2 matches at 7 bases. Germline V CDR1 and CDR2: MNHEY, SVGAGI. V lost 0 bases and J lost 1; bases outside the gene matches: 5. The CDR3 is 16 amino acids. As DNA, the CDR3 is TGTGCCAGCAGTTACTCTGGCGGGGGAGCCCAAGAGACCCAGTACTTC. Protein product: CASSYSGGGAQETQYF.

CDR3 DNA sequence: TGTGCCAGCAGTCGCGGACAGGACTATGGCTACACCTTC. Translated: CASSRGQDYGYTF. The V call is TRBV28, the J call TRBJ1-2; 7 bases fit TRBD1. The V segment lost 5 bases and the J segment 3 bases; nucleotides outside the gene matches: 3. This CDR3 spans 13 amino acids. Germline CDR1 MDHEN, CDR2 SYDVKM.

The V and J genes are TRBV4-3 and TRBJ2-3; 9 bases line up with TRBD1. This CDR3 is built from 19 residues. V dropped 1 base and J dropped 4; count of bases not matched to a gene: 15. CDR1 is LGHNA and CDR2 is YSLEER in the germline V gene. The CDR3 coding sequence is TGCGCCAGCAGCCAAGCACCCGGGACAGGGTCCGTAGCCGCAGATACGCAGTATTTT. Its protein product is CASSQAPGTGSVAADTQYF.

The chain couples TRBV14 to TRBJ2-1; 12 positions match TRBD2. V shed 6 bases, J shed 7 bases, and the junction held 7 bases outside the gene matches. The CDR3 covers 15 residues. Germline CDR1 and CDR2: SGHDN and FVKESK. Here the CDR3 reads CASSPTSGRFNEQFF. In DNA form, the CDR3 reads TGTGCCAGCAGTCCCACTAGCGGGAGGTTTAATGAGCAGTTCTTC.

V usage is TRBV9 and J usage is TRBJ1-1; the D is unclear. There are 13 residues in the CDR3. V was shortened by 4 bases and J by 1 base, with 8 bases between the two germline ends. Germline V gene sequence: CDR1 SGDLS, CDR2 YYNGEE. The DNA for the CDR3 is TGTGCCAGCAGCAGTCACTGGAACACTGAAGCTTTCTTT. Translating gives CASSSHWNTEAFF.

This clone was seen a handful of times. The genes are TRBV6-5 and TRBJ1-3, with D tentatively TRBD1 (5 bases). Trimming removed 6 bases from V and 2 bases from J, with 11 bases in between. CDR3 size: 14 residues. In germline, CDR1 is MNHEY, CDR2 SVGAGI. The CDR3 here is CASRPDSAGNTIYF. For the CDR3, the DNA is TGTGCCAGCAGACCCGACAGTGCTGGAAACACCATATATTTT.